This entry lists 14 T cell receptor beta chains sequenced from one sample in a study of OX40 agonist ivuxolimab in advanced cancers. Libraries were built with the immunoSEQ multiplex PCR assay. TCRdb's version of the immuneACCESS table is confined to in-frame rearrangements and falls short of the full clone set. An unresolved V gene accounts for under half of the shortfall where checked; the remainder is of unknown origin. The sample profile shows roughly 130,000 clones; 93% of them were found once. Jointly, the top ten make up about 0.15% of the sample. The material was CD4+ or CD8+ T cells sorted from blood, obtained in a trial of the OX40 agonist ivuxolimab. All receptors derive from an adult with an advanced solid tumor such as melanoma, head and neck, liver or kidney cancer.

Here the CDR3 reads CASSVNSLGNIQYF. The CDR3 nucleotides are TGTGCCAGCAGCGTAAACTCCTTGGGGAACATTCAGTACTTC. The chain is built from TRBV9 and TRBJ2-4; D uncertain. Germline V gene sequence: CDR1 SGDLS, CDR2 YYNGEE. The CDR3 has 14 amino acids. V was clipped by 1 base and J by 7 bases, with 12 bases between them.

The chain joins TRBV7-3 to TRBJ2-5; TRBD2 agrees at 7 bases. Germline CDR1 is SGHTA and CDR2 is FQGTGA. The junction had 5 bases not matched to a gene; V was cut back by 2 bases and J by 2 bases. This CDR3 region has 15 residues. CDR3 region: CASSLDPSGQETQYF. The CDR3 nucleotides are TGTGCCAGCAGCTTAGACCCTAGCGGACAAGAGACCCAGTACTTC.

Note on this clone: The sample holds other DNA sequences that translate to the same CDR3. The V call is TRBV18, the J call TRBJ2-5; TRBD1 might be the D (5 bases). Germline CDR1 and CDR2: KGHSH and LQKENI. The CDR3 consists of 13 residues. The V and J ends lost 3 bases and 4 bases respectively, with 9 bases between them. The CDR3 DNA reads TGTGCCAGCTCACCCCAGGGTCGAGAGACCCAGTACTTC. Its translation: CASSPQGRETQYF.

The rearrangement links TRBV7-2 to TRBJ1-4; perhaps TRBD1 as D (6 bases). CDR1 is SGHTA and CDR2 is FQGNSA in the germline V gene. The CDR3 runs to 17 residues. The V end lost 5 bases, the J end lost 5 bases, and 21 bases lay between the germline ends. The CDR3 protein is CASSGTENTGANEKLFF. The CDR3 nucleotides read TGTGCCAGCAGCGGGACGGAAAATACGGGGGCAAATGAAAAACTGTTTTTT.

This chain connects TRBV5-4 to TRBJ1-6, with no clear D. The CDR3 spans 15 residues. Germline V gene data show CDR1 as SGHNT and CDR2 as YYREEE (reference sequence). V was trimmed by 0 bases and J by 4 bases, leaving 8 bases between them. Here the CDR3 DNA reads TGTGCCAGCAGCTTGGAGGCTCGTTATAATTCACCCCTCCACTTT. Translated, it gives CASSLEARYNSPLHF.

The CDR3 DNA reads TGCGCCAGCAGCTTGGTGGCAGGGGCTGAAAAACTGTTTTTT. Translated, it gives CASSLVAGAEKLFF. The rearrangement links TRBV5-1 to TRBJ1-4; D is perhaps TRBD1 (6 bases). The germline V and J ends were trimmed by 0 bases and 7 bases, with 10 bases remaining between them. CDR1 is SGHRS, CDR2 YFSETQ, per germline. The CDR3 covers 14 residues.

This CDR3 reads CASSLVPPTGSYGYTF. The CDR3 DNA sequence: TGTGCCAGCAGCTTAGTCCCGCCGACAGGGAGCTATGGCTACACCTTC. The chain has TRBV7-9 and TRBJ1-2; 7 bases map to TRBD1. This CDR3 has 16 residues. CDR1 and CDR2 from the germline V gene are SEHNR and FQNEAQ (reference sequence). With V trimmed by 1 base and J by 4 bases, 9 bases remained unmatched. The full variable domain, completed using reference TRBV7-9 and TRBJ1-2, is DTGVSQNPRHKITKRGQNVTFRCDPISEHNRLYWYRQTLGQGPEFLTYFQNEAQLEKSRLLSDRFSAERPKGSFSTLEIQRTEQGDSAMYLCASSLVPPTGSYGYTFGSGTRLTVV.

The chain is built from TRBV19 and TRBJ1-5; 8 bases match TRBD1. The CDR3 loop spans 15 amino acids. The germline V gene has CDR1 LNHDA and CDR2 SQIVND (reference sequence). The V gene end was trimmed by 4 bases and the J gene end by 6 bases; junction bases not matched to a gene: 8. DNA of the CDR3: TGTGCCAGTAGTACGGAGAGACAGGGGTTTCAGCCCCAGCATTTT. Its protein product is CASSTERQGFQPQHF.

This chain joins TRBV28 and TRBJ2-1; 12 bases fit TRBD2. Germline CDR1 reads MDHEN; CDR2 reads SYDVKM. After removal of 4 bases from V and 2 bases from J, the junction contained 0 bases not matched to a gene. The CDR3 runs to 15 residues. The CDR3 reads CASSSSGRAYNEQFF. CDR3 in DNA: TGTGCCAGCAGTTCTAGCGGGAGGGCCTACAATGAGCAGTTCTTC.

The rearrangement uses TRBV7-9 and TRBJ2-3; the match to TRBD2 covers 10 bases. Per the germline V gene, CDR1 is SEHNR and CDR2 is FQNEAQ (reference sequence). V lost 3 bases to trimming and J lost 0 bases; unmatched junction nucleotides: 0. CDR3 length equals 15 residues. The CDR3 DNA follows: TGTGCCAGCAGCTTGACTAGCGGGAGCACAGATACGCAGTATTTT. Encoded protein: CASSLTSGSTDTQYF.

The chain carries TRBV11-2 and TRBJ2-7, with D possibly being TRBD1 or TRBD2 (5 bases each). Trimming shortened V by 3 bases and J by 0 bases, and 9 bases separated the two germline ends. The CDR3 is 14 residues long. CDR1 SGHAT and CDR2 FQNNGV come from the germline V gene. This CDR3 is CASSFKGTSYEQYF. The CDR3 DNA is TGTGCCAGCAGCTTCAAAGGGACCTCCTACGAGCAGTACTTC.

V and J are TRBV6-6 and TRBJ1-2; D unclear. Trimming stripped 4 bases from V and 0 bases from J, with 9 bases between. Germline V lookup: CDR1 MNHNY, CDR2 SVGAGI (reference sequence). The CDR3 is made up of 14 amino acids. This chain's CDR3 is CASSSYLTNYGYTF. The CDR3 DNA sequence: TGTGCCAGCAGTTCATATTTGACTAACTATGGCTACACCTTC.

This chain connects TRBV5-1 to TRBJ2-5; 7 positions match TRBD2. V lost 3 bases and J lost 2; bases outside the gene matches: 10. Germline assignment: CDR1 SGHRS and CDR2 YFSETQ. This CDR3 is built from 16 residues. The CDR3 loop reads CASSWGLLQLQETQYF. The CDR3 DNA reads TGCGCCAGCAGCTGGGGACTATTACAACTTCAAGAGACCCAGTACTTC.

The chain is built from TRBV7-2 and TRBJ2-7; 7 nucleotides agree with TRBD2. CDR1 and CDR2 (germline): SGHTA, FQGNSA. Trimming at V came to 5 bases and at J to 1 base, leaving 5 bases not matched to a gene. The length of the CDR3 is 14 residues. CDR3 amino acids: CASSPRAGSYEQYF. As DNA, the CDR3 is TGTGCCAGCAGCCCAAGAGCGGGGTCCTACGAGCAGTACTTC.